This T cell receptor (beta chain) was recovered during a study of cytotoxic CD8 clonotypes in ibrutinib-treated CLL. Study at large: Of a cohort that held ten to twelve relapsed/refractory and some 14 treatment-naive patients, 17 to 18 were IGHV unmutated.

The CDR3 runs to 13 residues. In germline, CDR1 is ENHRY, CDR2 SYGVKD. Unmatched junction bases numbered 6, after V lost 6 bases and J lost 7 bases. General observations from the study: Baseline-level clonality went beyond age-matched healthy donors and moved in step with circulating CD8+ T-cell counts. Under treatment, the uncommon public clonotypes either contracted or remained stable.

Regarding this clone: Its antigen remains unidentified.

The assay was immunoSEQ multiplex PCR, and TCRdb's table has in-frame clones only and misses some. The data contain about 300,000 clones, less than 85% of them singletons. Sequencing used PBMCs, obtained at disease progression, from a patient treated with ibrutinib. The chain links TRBV10-3 to TRBJ1-5; 7 bases fit TRBD1. The source of this sequence is a human donor with chronic lymphocytic leukemia. The CDR3, as DNA: TGTGCCATCAGCACAGGGGACCGGCAGCCCCAGCATTTT. Translation gives CAISTGDRQPQHF.